This T cell receptor beta chain was identified in a study of blood T cell repertoires in COVID-19. The overall study: COVID-19 samples collected from the United States, Italy and Spain covered acute and convalescent phases.

The CDR3 has 17 amino acids. Germline loops: CDR1 MNHEY, CDR2 SVGEGT. V shed 2 bases and J 5 bases; nucleotides not matched to a gene: 13. Libraries were prepared by immunoSEQ multiplex PCR; TCRdb keeps only in-frame clonotypes and omits some of them. This table has roughly 300,000 clones, roughly 90% appearing once. This receptor was identified in a man aged 18 to 30 who had recovered from COVID-19. The sequencing sample was made of peripheral blood. This chain uses TRBV6-2 or TRBV6-3 with TRBJ2-3, with 7 bases aligning to TRBD1. CDR3 nucleotides: TGTGCCAGCAGTTACCCTAGGGACAGAGGGGTGGGAGATACGCAGTATTTT. It specifies CASSYPRDRGVGDTQYF.